The 21 T cell receptor beta chains below were found in one sample sequenced in a study of blood T cell repertoires in COVID-19. Only in-frame clones appear in the TCRdb table, and some are missing; sequencing was by immunoSEQ multiplex PCR. Here the sample spans fewer than 95,000 clones, around 90% being singletons. The sequenced sample consisted of peripheral blood. The source of these receptors is a male donor with acute or convalescent COVID-19.

The chain couples TRBV2 to TRBJ2-1, with D possibly TRBD1 on 5 matching bases. The germline gives CDR1 SNHLY, CDR2 FYNNEI. The ends were cut back, 2 bases at V and 2 bases at J, with 10 bases in the middle. There are 15 residues in the CDR3. For the CDR3, the DNA is TGTGCCAGCAGTGAATCCCAGGGCCCCTACAATGAGCAGTTCTTC. Translating it yields CASSESQGPYNEQFF.

The CDR3 nucleotides are TGTGCCAGCAGTGCAAGACCGGGACAGAACACTGAAGCTTTCTTT. As protein: CASSARPGQNTEAFF. The chain is built from TRBV6-4 and TRBJ1-1, with D tentatively TRBD1 (6 bases). CDR3 size: 15 residues. Trimming removed 4 bases from V and 1 base from J, with 13 bases in between. The germline V gene encodes CDR1 MRHNA and CDR2 SNTAGT.

This chain uses TRBV5-4 with TRBJ2-7, with 9 bases fitting TRBD2. Germline values: CDR1 SGHNT, CDR2 YYREEE (reference sequence). After removal of 4 bases from V and 6 bases from J, the junction contained 8 bases not matched to a gene. This CDR3 has 14 amino acids. This CDR3 reads CASSRSSSGVEQYF. In DNA, the CDR3 is TGTGCCAGCAGCCGCTCCTCTAGCGGGGTCGAGCAGTACTTC.

The V and J genes are TRBV14 and TRBJ2-4; D is undetermined. The CDR3 is 18 amino acids. The germline V and J ends were trimmed by 1 base and 1 base, with 17 bases remaining between them. Germline V lookup: CDR1 SGHDN, CDR2 FVKESK. This chain's CDR3 is CASSQGIIQSTAKNIQYF. The CDR3 DNA sequence: TGTGCCAGCAGCCAAGGAATAATCCAAAGCACGGCCAAAAACATTCAGTACTTC.

The CDR3 DNA is TGTGCCACCCTGGCAGGGGGCAATCAGCCCCAGCATTTT. It codes for CATLAGGNQPQHF. This chain joins TRBV6-5 and TRBJ1-5; a possible D gene is TRBD1 (6 bases). Between the trimmed V and J ends, which lost 10 bases and 2 bases, there was a span of 12 bases. The CDR3 loop spans 13 amino acids. Germline V gene lookup returns CDR1 MNHEY and CDR2 SVGAGI.

The chain employs TRBV9 and TRBJ2-7; D is perhaps TRBD2 (6 bases). The germline V gene encodes CDR1 SGDLS and CDR2 YYNGEE. Between the trimmed V and J ends, which lost 4 bases and 6 bases, there was a span of 17 bases. This CDR3 contains 14 residues. The CDR3 spells CASSSLVEGPEQYF. In DNA form, the CDR3 reads TGTGCCAGCAGCTCTCTTGTGGAGGGGCCCGAGCAGTACTTC.

The rearrangement links TRBV7-2 to TRBJ2-7; TRBD2 matches at 9 bases. The CDR3 covers 15 residues. Trimming cost V 1 base and J 4 bases; bases outside gene matches: 5. Germline CDR1 SGHTA, CDR2 FQGNSA. The CDR3 region has the DNA TGTGCCAGCAGCTTAGGCTTCGGACTAGCGTACGAGCAGTACTTC. Translation gives CASSLGFGLAYEQYF.

This chain connects TRBV6-5 to TRBJ1-1; 8 positions match TRBD1. Trimming cost V 7 bases and J 2 bases; bases outside gene matches: 6. Looked up from germline, CDR1 is MNHEY and CDR2 is SVGAGI. The CDR3 covers 14 residues. The DNA of the CDR3 is TGTGCCAGCAAAGGACAGGGCAAAAACACTGAAGCTTTCTTT. Its protein is CASKGQGKNTEAFF.

The chain combines TRBV6-5 with TRBJ2-1; TRBD1 agrees at 11 bases. In germline, CDR1 is MNHEY, CDR2 SVGAGI. The CDR3 covers 15 residues. V was pared by 5 bases and J by 7 bases, with 7 bases of the junction left unmatched. In nucleotides, the CDR3 is TGTGCCAGCAGTCTCCCCGGACAGGGGGCGAATGAGCAGTTCTTC. It encodes CASSLPGQGANEQFF.

The CDR3 DNA is TGTGCCAGCAGGAATCGACATTTGGGGTACTTC. Amino acid sequence: CASRNRHLGYF. This chain uses TRBV6-4 with TRBJ2-4; D is unclear. The CDR3 runs to 11 residues. The V and J ends lost 6 bases and 15 bases respectively, with 15 bases between them. The germline V gene encodes CDR1 MRHNA and CDR2 SNTAGT.

The gene calls are TRBV18 and TRBJ1-5; D gene ambiguous. There are 16 residues in the CDR3. V gave up 2 bases and J gave up 5 bases, with 16 bases separating them. From germline, CDR1 is KGHSH and CDR2 LQKENI. CDR3 bases: TGTGCCAGCTCACCAACCTCGGGTGGTTCGGATCAGCCCCAGCATTTT. Translation: CASSPTSGGSDQPQHF.

The rearrangement uses TRBV4-1 and TRBJ2-2; TRBD2 agrees at 7 bases. V lost 4 bases to trimming and J lost 0 bases; unmatched junction nucleotides: 2. The CDR3 covers 15 residues. From germline, CDR1 is MGHRA and CDR2 YSYEKL. CDR3 region: CASSRGGANTGELFF. The CDR3 DNA follows: TGCGCCAGCAGCCGGGGAGGGGCGAACACCGGGGAGCTGTTTTTT.

The chain combines TRBV5-1 with TRBJ2-3, with D unclear. CDR1 SGHRS and CDR2 YFSETQ come from the germline V gene. Deletions cut 5 bases from V and 0 bases from J, with 10 bases between. The CDR3 covers 14 residues. The DNA for the CDR3 is TGCGCCAGCAGAAAATCCGGGAGCACAGATACGCAGTATTTT. It is translated as CASRKSGSTDTQYF.

The V and J genes are TRBV6-5 and TRBJ2-3; 9 bases line up with TRBD2. The germline V gene encodes CDR1 MNHEY and CDR2 SVGAGI. The CDR3 runs 14 residues. Trimming at V came to 8 bases and at J to 2 bases, leaving 5 bases not matched to a gene. The CDR3 sequence is CASQRGATTDTQYF. The CDR3, as DNA: TGTGCCAGCCAGCGGGGGGCAACCACAGATACGCAGTATTTT.

The chain links TRBV6-5 to TRBJ1-6, with D tentatively TRBD1 (5 bases). This CDR3 is built from 15 residues. The V gene's germline CDR1 is MNHEY and CDR2 SVGAGI. Trimming shortened V by 7 bases and J by 3 bases, and 13 bases separated the two germline ends. The CDR3 sequence is CASIETENYNSPLHF. CDR3 in DNA: TGTGCCAGCATCGAGACAGAAAACTATAATTCACCCCTCCACTTT.

This sequence joins TRBV30 and TRBJ1-3; perhaps TRBD1 as D (5 bases). Germline V gene data show CDR1 as GTSNPN and CDR2 as SVGIG (reference sequence). The CDR3 covers 15 residues. V lost 2 bases and J 2 bases, leaving 13 bases between the germline ends. DNA of the CDR3: TGTGCCTGGAGTCCTGCAGGGCAAACTGGAAACACCATATATTTT. This gives the protein CAWSPAGQTGNTIYF.

The rearrangement links TRBV19 to TRBJ1-6; TRBD1 is a possible D gene (6 bases). Germline V gene data show CDR1 as LNHDA and CDR2 as SQIVND (reference sequence). The V end was cut by 0 bases, the J end by 9 bases, with 15 bases between. The CDR3 is made up of 16 amino acids. CDR3 loop: CASSIDSTGMGSPLHF. DNA of the CDR3: TGTGCCAGTAGTATAGACTCGACAGGAATGGGTTCACCCCTCCACTTT.

V and J are TRBV5-4 and TRBJ2-1; D possibly corresponds to TRBD1 (5 bases). Trimming removed 0 bases from V and 10 bases from J, with 11 bases in between. Germline V CDR1 and CDR2: SGHNT, YYREEE (reference sequence). This CDR3 spans 13 amino acids. The CDR3: CASSLEGVGEQFF. For the CDR3, the DNA is TGTGCCAGCAGCTTGGAAGGGGTAGGGGAGCAGTTCTTC.

The chain has TRBV7-2 and TRBJ2-2; D might be TRBD1 (8 bases). Germline V gene lookup returns CDR1 SGHTA and CDR2 FQGNSA. This CDR3 spans 17 amino acids. The ends were cut back, 5 bases at V and 1 base at J, with 17 bases in the middle. The CDR3 loop is CASSMGRGTGNTGELFF. Here the CDR3 DNA reads TGTGCCAGCAGCATGGGGAGGGGGACAGGGAACACCGGGGAGCTGTTTTTT.

The rearrangement links TRBV5-1 to TRBJ2-1; D gene uncertain. V lost 4 bases and J lost 6, with 11 bases in between. This CDR3 region has 13 residues. In germline, CDR1 is SGHRS, CDR2 YFSETQ. This CDR3 is CASSMQTGNEQFF. The CDR3 bases are TGCGCCAGCAGCATGCAGACTGGCAATGAGCAGTTCTTC.

In nucleotides, the CDR3 is TGTGCCAGCAGCCAAGATAGCATTAGCAATCAGCCCCAGCATTTT. Amino acid sequence: CASSQDSISNQPQHF. The chain carries TRBV3-1 (or the pseudogene TRBV3-2) and TRBJ1-5; D gene unclear. The germline gives CDR1 LGHDT, CDR2 YNNKEL (reference sequence). The CDR3 covers 15 residues. The ends were cut back, 0 bases at V and 0 bases at J, with 6 bases in the middle.